The present T cell receptor (beta chain) was sequenced within a study of shared clonotypes between healthy human individuals. General study results and limits: The sharing of 4.5% to 6.5% of naive CD4 clonotypes was seen across several donors. Generation of non-shared clonotypes was less probable than generation of clonotypes shared by all four donors.

Trimming pared 5 bases from V and 0 bases from J, leaving 11 bases between. The CDR3 totals 14 residues. Germline V gene lookup returns CDR1 SGHRS and CDR2 YFSETQ. CD45RA-negative memory and CD45RA+ naive subsets were split from the CD4+ cells. Clones were sequenced by immunoSEQ multiplex PCR, and TCRdb holds only the in-frame ones, with some missing. The sample includes roughly 1 million clones, about 75% of them seen just once. With regard to this clone: Its antigen is undetermined.

The receptor was isolated from a man younger than 35 in good health. V gene TRBV5-1 combines with J gene TRBJ1-1; D is uncertain. Sequencing was done on a sample of memory CD4+ T cells sorted from blood. Specified subset: CD45RA-negative fraction. The CDR3 loop is CASRNGVLNTEAFF. The CDR3, as DNA: TGCGCCAGCAGAAACGGGGTCCTGAACACTGAAGCTTTCTTT.